This paragraph covers one TCR beta chain sequence. The antigen remains undetermined. The entry originates in a study of yellow fever vaccine responses in identical twins. One entry per CDR3 protein, called by TCRdb with MiXCR from the RT-PCR reads. The sample yields 5,500 to 6,500 distinct CDR3 sequences, approximately 65% seen once. CDR3 length: 12 residues. CDR1 is LNHDA, CDR2 SQIVND, per germline (reference sequence). Trimming cost V 5 bases and J 1 base, with 5 bases left between them. Study-wide findings and caveats: A vaccine T cell response that seemed partly convergent and partly personalized was reported in twins.

Sequences were derived from T cells from blood (PBMCs), unsorted or a sorted subset (not recorded which), sampled before or after yellow fever vaccination (not recorded which). This TCR was sampled from a woman younger than 35 who received the yellow fever vaccine. V and J are TRBV19 and TRBJ2-5; D call uncertain. CDR3 DNA: TGTGCCAGTAGTGCAACCCAAGAGACCCAGTACTTC. This translates into CASSATQETQYF.